The source of this T cell receptor beta chain is a study of T cell clones after liver transplantation. Trimming pared 6 bases from V and 7 bases from J, leaving 19 bases between. CDR1 SQVTM and CDR2 ANQGSEA come from the germline V gene. CDR3 length: 15 amino acids. Here immunoSEQ multiplex PCR was the method, and the copy in TCRdb shows in-frame clones only, minus some. The sample includes some 57,000 clones, more than 70% seen only once; the top ten take about a tenth. This receptor was obtained from a human patient who received a liver transplant. The graft donor may have contributed some T cells. The J gene is TRBJ1-6, the V gene TRBV29-1; D is undetermined. The sequencing used CD4+ T cells from blood, collected at the 22-month timepoint. The CDR3 spells CSVSTNRAANSPLHF. In DNA, the CDR3 is TGCAGCGTCTCTACCAACCGGGCGGCAAATTCACCCCTCCACTTT.